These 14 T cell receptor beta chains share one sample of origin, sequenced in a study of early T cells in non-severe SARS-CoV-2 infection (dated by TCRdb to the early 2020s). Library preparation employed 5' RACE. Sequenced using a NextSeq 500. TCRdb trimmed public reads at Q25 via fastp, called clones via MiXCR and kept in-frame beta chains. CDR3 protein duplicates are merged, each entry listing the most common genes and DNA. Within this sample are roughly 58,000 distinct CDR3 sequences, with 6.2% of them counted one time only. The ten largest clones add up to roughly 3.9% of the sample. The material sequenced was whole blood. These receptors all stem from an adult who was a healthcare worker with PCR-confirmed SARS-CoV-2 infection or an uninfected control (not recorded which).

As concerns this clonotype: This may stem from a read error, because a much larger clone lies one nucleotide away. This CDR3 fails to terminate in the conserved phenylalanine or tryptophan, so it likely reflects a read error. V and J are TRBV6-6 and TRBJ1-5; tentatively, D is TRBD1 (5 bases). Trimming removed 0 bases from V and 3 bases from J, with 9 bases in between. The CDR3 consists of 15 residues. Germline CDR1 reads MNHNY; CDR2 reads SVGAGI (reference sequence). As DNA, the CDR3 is TGTGCCAGCAGTTACTCGAGGGGTGACAATCAGCCCCAGCATTCT. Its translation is CASSYSRGDNQPQHS.

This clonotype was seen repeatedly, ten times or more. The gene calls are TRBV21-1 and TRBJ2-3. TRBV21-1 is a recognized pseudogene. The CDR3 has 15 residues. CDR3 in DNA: TGTGCCAGCAGCAAAGAAGGACGGTGCACAGATACGCAGTATTTT. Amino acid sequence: CASSKEGRCTDTQYF.

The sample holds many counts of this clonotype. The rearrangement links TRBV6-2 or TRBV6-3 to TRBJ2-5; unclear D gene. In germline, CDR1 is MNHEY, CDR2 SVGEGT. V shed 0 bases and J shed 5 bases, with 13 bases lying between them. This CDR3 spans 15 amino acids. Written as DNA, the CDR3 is TGTGCCAGCAGTTACTCGGGGTCGGACCTGGAGACCCAGTACTTC. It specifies CASSYSGSDLETQYF.

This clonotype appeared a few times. CDR3 in DNA: TGTGCCAGCAGCTCCTGGGGACTAGCGGGGGATGAGCAGTTCTTC. Translated: CASSSWGLAGDEQFF. This rearrangement joins TRBV5-4 to TRBJ2-1; 14 bases are shared with TRBD2. The J segment lost 8 bases and the V segment lost 3 bases, leaving 4 bases of the junction unmatched. This CDR3 is 15 amino acids long. Germline V lookup: CDR1 SGHNT, CDR2 YYREEE (reference sequence).

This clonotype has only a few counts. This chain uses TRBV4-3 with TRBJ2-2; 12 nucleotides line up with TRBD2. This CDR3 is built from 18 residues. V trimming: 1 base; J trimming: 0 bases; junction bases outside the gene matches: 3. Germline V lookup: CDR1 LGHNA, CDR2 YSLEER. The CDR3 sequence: CASSQGLAGGANTGELFF. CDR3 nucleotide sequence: TGCGCCAGCAGCCAAGGGCTAGCGGGGGGGGCGAACACCGGGGAGCTGTTTTTT.

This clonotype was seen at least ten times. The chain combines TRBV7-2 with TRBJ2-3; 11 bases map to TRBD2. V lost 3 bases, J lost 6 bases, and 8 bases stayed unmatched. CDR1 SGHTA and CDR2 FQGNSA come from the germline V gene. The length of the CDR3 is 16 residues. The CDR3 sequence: CASSLASGGRVDTQYF. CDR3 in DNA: TGTGCCAGCAGCTTGGCTAGCGGGGGGCGGGTTGATACGCAGTATTTT.

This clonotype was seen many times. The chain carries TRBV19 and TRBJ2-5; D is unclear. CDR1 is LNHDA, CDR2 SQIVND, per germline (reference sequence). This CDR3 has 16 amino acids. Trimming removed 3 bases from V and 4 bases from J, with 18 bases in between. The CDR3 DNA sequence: TGTGCCAGTAGTATCAAAGTCGTGGTGGACGGAGAGACCCAGTACTTC. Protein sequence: CASSIKVVVDGETQYF.

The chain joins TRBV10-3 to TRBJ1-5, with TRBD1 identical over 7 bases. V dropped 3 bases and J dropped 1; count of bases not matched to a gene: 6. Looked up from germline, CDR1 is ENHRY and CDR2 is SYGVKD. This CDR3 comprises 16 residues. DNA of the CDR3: TGTGCCATCAGTGACCACAGGGGAAGGAGCAATCAGCCCCAGCATTTT. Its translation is CAISDHRGRSNQPQHF.

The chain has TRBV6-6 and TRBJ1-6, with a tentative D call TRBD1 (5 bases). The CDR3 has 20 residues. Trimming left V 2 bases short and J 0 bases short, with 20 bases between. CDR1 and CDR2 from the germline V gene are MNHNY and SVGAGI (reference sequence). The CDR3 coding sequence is TGTGCCAGCAGTTACCCCAAAACCAAATCGACAGCCTCCTATAATTCACCCCTCCACTTT. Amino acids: CASSYPKTKSTASYNSPLHF.

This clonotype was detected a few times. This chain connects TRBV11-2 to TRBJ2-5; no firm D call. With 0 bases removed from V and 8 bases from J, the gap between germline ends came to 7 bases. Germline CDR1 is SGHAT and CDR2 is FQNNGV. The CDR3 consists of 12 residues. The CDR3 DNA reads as TGTGCCAGCAGCTTAGATCGGGTTACCCAGTACTTC. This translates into CASSLDRVTQYF.

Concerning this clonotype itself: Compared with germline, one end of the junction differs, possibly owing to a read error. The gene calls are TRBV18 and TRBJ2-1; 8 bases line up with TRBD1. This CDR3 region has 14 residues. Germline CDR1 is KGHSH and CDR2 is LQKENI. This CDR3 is CASSPKPGQEEPIF. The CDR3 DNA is TGTGCCAGCTCACCAAAACCGGGACAGGAAGAGCCAATCTTC.

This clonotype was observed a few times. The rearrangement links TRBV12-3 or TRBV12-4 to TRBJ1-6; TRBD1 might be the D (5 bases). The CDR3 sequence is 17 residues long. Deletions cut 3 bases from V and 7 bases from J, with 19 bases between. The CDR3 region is CASSFNGAGSFNSPLHF. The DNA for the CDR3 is TGTGCCAGCAGTTTTAATGGGGCCGGTTCTTTCAATTCACCCCTCCACTTT.

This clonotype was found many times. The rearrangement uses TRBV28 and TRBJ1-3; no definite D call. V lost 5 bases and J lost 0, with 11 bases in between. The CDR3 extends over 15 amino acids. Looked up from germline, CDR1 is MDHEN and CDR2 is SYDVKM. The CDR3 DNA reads TGTGCCAGCAGTCTGGGCGGCACCTCTGGAAACACCATATATTTT. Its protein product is CASSLGGTSGNTIYF.

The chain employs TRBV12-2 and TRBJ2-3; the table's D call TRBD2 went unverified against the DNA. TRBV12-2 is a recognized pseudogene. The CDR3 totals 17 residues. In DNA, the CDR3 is TGTGCAAGTCGCTTAGAAGGGCGGGGGCCCTTCACAGATACGGAGTATTTT. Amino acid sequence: CASRLEGRGPFTDTEYF.